Listed below are T cell receptor beta chains from one sample, sequenced in a study of blood T cell repertoires in COVID-19. The method was immunoSEQ multiplex PCR; TCRdb's version includes in-frame clones alone and lacks a portion of them. The sample has about 230,000 clones, about 79% seen once. Sequencing was done on a sample of peripheral blood. These receptors all come from a man aged 35 to 55 who had recovered from COVID-19. CDR3s include the opening cysteine and the closing phenylalanine or tryptophan. The order of the fields is D gene, V gene, J gene, CDR3 length, clone size, CDR3 protein, CDR3 DNA. The D gene is left open where the match is weak. Clone size appears in some rows only: once, few, many, or a class for an expanded clone.

D: NA
V: TRBV19
J: TRBJ2-7
length: 14
size: few
CDR3: CASSASDRTYEQYF
DNA: TGTGCCAGTAGTGCCTCGGACAGAACCTACGAGCAGTACTTC

D: TRBD2
V: TRBV6-5
J: TRBJ2-3
length: 15
size: once
CDR3: CASSRLAGSTDTQYF
DNA: TGTGCCAGCAGCAGACTAGCGGGCAGCACAGATACGCAGTATTTT

D: NA
V: TRBV19
J: TRBJ1-5
length: 13
size: few
CDR3: CASSFGGTQPQHF
DNA: TGTGCCAGTAGTTTTGGGGGGACTCAGCCCCAGCATTTT

D: NA
V: TRBV18
J: TRBJ1-3
length: 17
size: NA
CDR3: CASSPSPVGAFGNTIYF
DNA: TGTGCCAGCTCACCAAGTCCTGTTGGGGCGTTCGGAAACACCATATATTTT

D: TRBD1
V: TRBV7-2
J: TRBJ2-1
length: 16
size: NA
CDR3: CASSPQGQLMNNEQFF
DNA: TGTGCCAGCAGCCCCCAGGGACAGCTGATGAACAATGAGCAGTTCTTC

D: TRBD2
V: TRBV9
J: TRBJ2-1
length: 16
size: NA
CDR3: CASSVALAGERDEQFF
DNA: TGTGCCAGCAGCGTAGCTTTAGCGGGAGAACGAGATGAGCAGTTCTTC

D: TRBD2
V: TRBV5-4
J: TRBJ2-3
length: 15
size: NA
CDR3: CASSSPGTRTDTQYF
DNA: TGTGCCAGCAGCTCACCCGGGACTAGGACAGATACGCAGTATTTT

D: TRBD1
V: TRBV27
J: TRBJ2-7
length: 13
size: NA
CDR3: CASTRQGAYEQYF
DNA: TGTGCCAGCACTAGACAGGGGGCTTACGAGCAGTACTTC

D: NA
V: TRBV9
J: TRBJ1-1
length: 14
size: NA
CDR3: CASSVARENTEAFF
DNA: TGTGCCAGCAGCGTGGCCAGGGAGAACACTGAAGCTTTCTTT

D: NA
V: TRBV11-2
J: TRBJ2-7
length: 16
size: once
CDR3: CASSSFQGIGIYEQYF
DNA: TGTGCCAGCAGCTCTTTCCAGGGAATAGGTATCTACGAGCAGTACTTC

D: NA
V: TRBV30
J: TRBJ2-1
length: 21
size: few
CDR3: CAWRGGGPIMTDLVNKNEQFF
DNA: TGTGCCTGGAGGGGAGGGGGACCAATAATGACCGATCTAGTTAATAAGAATGAGCAGTTCTTC

D: TRBD1
V: TRBV7-9
J: TRBJ2-3
length: 15
size: NA
CDR3: CASSARQGETDTQYF
DNA: TGTGCCAGCAGCGCGCGACAGGGTGAGACAGATACGCAGTATTTT

D: TRBD1
V: TRBV30
J: TRBJ1-2
length: 13
size: once
CDR3: CACLGQAYHGYTF
DNA: TGTGCCTGCCTGGGACAGGCTTACCATGGCTACACCTTC

D: NA
V: TRBV7-9
J: TRBJ1-1
length: 11
size: NA
CDR3: CASLGGFGAFF
DNA: TGTGCCAGCCTAGGGGGATTTGGGGCTTTCTTT

D: NA
V: TRBV28
J: TRBJ1-1
length: 14
size: NA
CDR3: CASSYKTANTEAFF
DNA: TGTGCCAGCAGTTATAAGACAGCGAACACTGAAGCTTTCTTT

D: TRBD2
V: TRBV6-1
J: TRBJ2-5
length: 14
size: once
CDR3: CASSERLAGETQYF
DNA: TGTGCCAGCAGTGAAAGACTAGCGGGGGAGACCCAGTACTTC

D: NA
V: TRBV21-1
J: TRBJ2-7
length: 16
size: NA
CDR3: CASSKAPGTGTYEQYF
DNA: TGTGCCAGCAGCAAAGCCCCCGGGACAGGGACCTACGAGCAGTACTTC

D: NA
V: TRBV11-3
J: TRBJ2-1
length: 14
size: NA
CDR3: CASSGQSSYNEQFF
DNA: TGTGCCAGCAGCGGACAAAGCTCCTACAATGAGCAGTTCTTC

D: NA
V: TRBV3-1/TRBV3-2
J: TRBJ1-6
length: 16
size: NA
CDR3: CASSQDFGRVGSPLHF
DNA: TGTGCCAGCAGCCAAGATTTTGGCAGGGTAGGATCACCCCTCCACTTT

D: TRBD2
V: TRBV4-1
J: TRBJ2-2
length: 18
size: NA
CDR3: CASSQDPAGGPNTGELFF
DNA: TGCGCCAGCAGCCAAGATCCAGCGGGAGGGCCGAACACCGGGGAGCTGTTTTTT

D: TRBD1
V: TRBV18
J: TRBJ2-1
length: 14
size: NA
CDR3: CASSQGQGYNEQFF
DNA: TGTGCCAGCTCCCAGGGACAGGGGTACAATGAGCAGTTCTTC

D: NA
V: TRBV6-1
J: TRBJ1-2
length: 16
size: NA
CDR3: CASSEFGGDLNYGYTF
DNA: TGTGCCAGCAGTGAATTTGGAGGCGACTTAAACTATGGCTACACCTTC

D: TRBD1
V: TRBV19
J: TRBJ1-5
length: 16
size: NA
CDR3: CASSPTPGQNYQPQHF
DNA: TGTGCCAGTAGTCCCACGCCGGGACAGAATTATCAGCCCCAGCATTTT

D: NA
V: TRBV6-5
J: TRBJ1-4
length: 15
size: once
CDR3: CASSYSGGADEKLFF
DNA: TGTGCCAGCAGTTACTCGGGCGGGGCTGATGAAAAACTGTTTTTT

D: NA
V: TRBV3-1/TRBV3-2
J: TRBJ2-3
length: 15
size: NA
CDR3: CASSQGADRGDTQYF
DNA: TGTGCCAGCAGCCAAGGGGCCGATAGGGGAGATACGCAGTATTTT

D: NA
V: TRBV30
J: TRBJ2-2
length: 11
size: NA
CDR3: CASGLSGELFF
DNA: TGTGCCTCGGGGTTATCCGGGGAGCTGTTTTTT

D: NA
V: TRBV6-2/TRBV6-3
J: TRBJ1-1
length: 14
size: NA
CDR3: CASSYSRGGTEAFF
DNA: TGTGCCAGCAGTTACTCTAGAGGTGGCACTGAAGCTTTCTTT

D: NA
V: TRBV5-1
J: TRBJ1-1
length: 15
size: NA
CDR3: CASSLSDSLNTEAFF
DNA: TGCGCCAGCAGCTTGTCCGACAGCCTTAACACTGAAGCTTTCTTT

D: NA
V: TRBV10-3
J: TRBJ1-1
length: 12
size: NA
CDR3: CAISGGNTEAFF
DNA: TGTGCCATCAGTGGCGGGAACACTGAAGCTTTCTTT

D: TRBD1
V: TRBV2
J: TRBJ1-1
length: 13
size: NA
CDR3: CASSGDRVTEAFF
DNA: TGTGCCAGCAGTGGGGACAGGGTCACTGAAGCTTTCTTT

D: NA
V: TRBV30
J: TRBJ2-7
length: 12
size: NA
CDR3: CAWSVQEYEQYF
DNA: TGTGCCTGGAGTGTACAGGAGTACGAGCAGTACTTC

D: NA
V: TRBV7-2
J: TRBJ2-7
length: 17
size: few
CDR3: CASSPRSRTEGPYEQYF
DNA: TGTGCCAGCAGCCCCCGGTCCCGGACAGAGGGACCCTACGAGCAGTACTTC

D: NA
V: TRBV7-9
J: TRBJ1-1
length: 15
size: NA
CDR3: CASSLEGAGITEAFF
DNA: TGTGCCAGCAGCTTAGAAGGGGCAGGGATCACTGAAGCTTTCTTT

D: NA
V: TRBV18
J: TRBJ2-7
length: 14
size: NA
CDR3: CASSPPSSSYEQYF
DNA: TGTGCCAGCTCACCACCTAGCTCCTCCTACGAGCAGTACTTC

D: NA
V: TRBV6-2/TRBV6-3
J: TRBJ2-1
length: 15
size: NA
CDR3: CASSPAWSSYNEQFF
DNA: TGTGCCAGCAGCCCTGCTTGGAGCTCCTACAATGAGCAGTTCTTC

D: NA
V: TRBV7-6
J: TRBJ2-4
length: 15
size: once
CDR3: CASSLGGLDTNIQYF
DNA: TGTGCCAGCAGCTTAGGGGGGCTGGACACAAACATTCAGTACTTC

D: NA
V: TRBV7-2
J: TRBJ1-4
length: 17
size: few
CDR3: CASSPGGMGPVNEKLFF
DNA: TGTGCCAGCAGCCCCGGGGGGATGGGTCCCGTCAATGAAAAACTGTTTTTT

D: TRBD1
V: TRBV19
J: TRBJ1-2
length: 15
size: NA
CDR3: CASSLKTGTNYGYTF
DNA: TGTGCCAGTAGTCTTAAGACAGGGACAAACTATGGCTACACCTTC

D: NA
V: TRBV29-1
J: TRBJ1-1
length: 12
size: NA
CDR3: CSVGRGDTEAFF
DNA: TGCAGCGTTGGGAGGGGTGATACTGAAGCTTTCTTT

D: NA
V: TRBV5-4
J: TRBJ2-2
length: 15
size: NA
CDR3: CASSLDSTFTGELFF
DNA: TGTGCCAGCAGCTTGGACAGTACTTTCACCGGGGAGCTGTTTTTT

D: TRBD1
V: TRBV7-8
J: TRBJ1-1
length: 17
size: few
CDR3: CASSPHRQGEMNTEAFF
DNA: TGTGCCAGCAGCCCCCACCGCCAGGGGGAGATGAACACTGAAGCTTTCTTT

D: NA
V: TRBV13
J: TRBJ2-7
length: 14
size: NA
CDR3: CASSLQGSSYEQYF
DNA: TGTGCCAGCAGCTTACAGGGGTCGTCCTACGAGCAGTACTTC

D: NA
V: TRBV10-3
J: TRBJ1-6
length: 16
size: NA
CDR3: CAISPGQSSYNSPLHF
DNA: TGTGCCATCAGTCCCGGACAGAGCTCCTATAATTCACCCCTCCACTTT

D: NA
V: TRBV7-9
J: TRBJ1-2
length: 15
size: once
CDR3: CASSLARVTNYGYTF
DNA: TGTGCCAGCAGCTTAGCCAGGGTAACTAACTATGGCTACACCTTC

D: TRBD1
V: TRBV5-1
J: TRBJ2-7
length: 17
size: NA
CDR3: CASSHGTGGGLSYEQYF
DNA: TGCGCCAGCAGCCACGGGACAGGGGGCGGTCTCTCCTACGAGCAGTACTTC